Listed below are T cell receptor beta chains from one sample, sequenced in a study of blood T cell repertoires in COVID-19. Profiled with immunoSEQ multiplex PCR; TCRdb holds only in-frame clones, not every one. The sample has around 130,000 clones; 65% to 85% are singletons. Sequencing used peripheral blood. These receptors were collected from a man in his 70s with acute or convalescent COVID-19. Both conserved end residues are part of each CDR3. D genes are given only for firm matches. The size of a clone is reported for some rows only, either as once, few or many, or as a class for expanded clones.

v_gene: TRBV7-9
d_gene: -
j_gene: TRBJ2-2
abundance: -
CDR3nt: TGTGCCAGCAGCTTAGTTGAGTGGAGTTTGAAACCCGGGGAGCTGTTTTTT
CDR3aa: CASSLVEWSLKPGELFF

v_gene: TRBV6-1
d_gene: TRBD1
j_gene: TRBJ1-5
abundance: -
CDR3nt: TGTGCCAGCAGTGATCAGGGGGCACAGCCCCAGCATTTT
CDR3aa: CASSDQGAQPQHF

v_gene: TRBV27
d_gene: -
j_gene: TRBJ2-5
abundance: -
CDR3nt: TGTGCCAGCAGCCACCGTCGGGGGGAGACCCAGTACTTC
CDR3aa: CASSHRRGETQYF

v_gene: TRBV28
d_gene: -
j_gene: TRBJ1-5
abundance: -
CDR3nt: TGTGCCAGCAGTTTCGGGTTTGTCGGTCCCCAGCATTTT
CDR3aa: CASSFGFVGPQHF

v_gene: TRBV7-9
d_gene: TRBD1
j_gene: TRBJ1-4
abundance: -
CDR3nt: TGTGCCAGCAGCCCAGGACAGGGGGCATATGAAAAACTGTTTTTT
CDR3aa: CASSPGQGAYEKLFF

v_gene: TRBV19
d_gene: TRBD1
j_gene: TRBJ1-4
abundance: -
CDR3nt: TGTGCCAGCCATCGGACAGGGGATGAAAAACTGTTTTTT
CDR3aa: CASHRTGDEKLFF

v_gene: TRBV19
d_gene: TRBD1
j_gene: TRBJ2-3
abundance: once
CDR3nt: TGTGCCACCGAGGACAGGTCGACAGATACGCAGTATTTT
CDR3aa: CATEDRSTDTQYF

v_gene: TRBV18
d_gene: -
j_gene: TRBJ1-1
abundance: -
CDR3nt: TGTGCCAGCTCACCAAACGGTCGGGAGAACACTGAAGCTTTCTTT
CDR3aa: CASSPNGRENTEAFF

v_gene: TRBV7-2
d_gene: -
j_gene: TRBJ1-1
abundance: -
CDR3nt: TGTGCCAGCAGCTTAGGGATTGGGTCTAGGAGGGCTTTCTTT
CDR3aa: CASSLGIGSRRAFF

v_gene: TRBV7-3
d_gene: -
j_gene: TRBJ2-5
abundance: -
CDR3nt: TGTGCCAGCAGCTTAAGTGGCCATGGCGGGGAGACCCAGTACTTC
CDR3aa: CASSLSGHGGETQYF

v_gene: TRBV7-3
d_gene: -
j_gene: TRBJ2-3
abundance: -
CDR3nt: TGTGCCAGCAGTTCCGGCGGGTGGACAGATACGCAGTATTTT
CDR3aa: CASSSGGWTDTQYF

v_gene: TRBV6-6
d_gene: TRBD1
j_gene: TRBJ1-2
abundance: -
CDR3nt: TGTGCCAGCAGTCCCCTCTTTTCGAGGGGGCTATACGATGGCTACACCTTC
CDR3aa: CASSPLFSRGLYDGYTF

v_gene: TRBV21-1
d_gene: -
j_gene: TRBJ1-6
abundance: -
CDR3nt: TGTGCCAGCAGCAAAGGTAAGGGACAAGTTAAAACCAGAAATTCACCCCTCCACTTT
CDR3aa: CASSKGKGQVKTRNSPLHF

v_gene: TRBV5-1
d_gene: TRBD1
j_gene: TRBJ2-7
abundance: -
CDR3nt: TGCGCCAGCAGCCTATGGACAGGGAGCTCCTACGAGCAGTACTTC
CDR3aa: CASSLWTGSSYEQYF

v_gene: TRBV5-4
d_gene: TRBD1
j_gene: TRBJ2-2
abundance: -
CDR3nt: TGTGCCAGCAGCTTGGGACAGGGGGAAACCGGGGAGCTGTTTTTT
CDR3aa: CASSLGQGETGELFF

v_gene: TRBV15
d_gene: -
j_gene: TRBJ1-1
abundance: -
CDR3nt: TGTGCCACCAGGCCAGGGGTGAACACTGAAGCTTTCTTT
CDR3aa: CATRPGVNTEAFF

v_gene: TRBV11-2
d_gene: TRBD1
j_gene: TRBJ1-6
abundance: -
CDR3nt: TGTGCCAGCAGCTTACAGGCAGGGGGCGGTAATTCACCCCTCCACTTT
CDR3aa: CASSLQAGGGNSPLHF

v_gene: TRBV2
d_gene: -
j_gene: TRBJ2-7
abundance: -
CDR3nt: TGTGCCAGCAGTGATTTGGAAGGGGGTTCCTACGAGCAGTACTTC
CDR3aa: CASSDLEGGSYEQYF

v_gene: TRBV5-5
d_gene: -
j_gene: TRBJ1-6
abundance: once
CDR3nt: TGTGCCAGCAGCTTCACCTCCAGCCTGAGGGCGGATTCACCCCTCCACTTT
CDR3aa: CASSFTSSLRADSPLHF

v_gene: TRBV4-1
d_gene: TRBD1
j_gene: TRBJ1-6
abundance: -
CDR3nt: TGCGCCAGCCGGCAGGGACAGGGCTATAATTCACCCCTCCACTTT
CDR3aa: CASRQGQGYNSPLHF

v_gene: TRBV5-1
d_gene: TRBD2
j_gene: TRBJ2-3
abundance: few
CDR3nt: TGCGCCAGCAGCCTAAGAGCGGGGGGGCAGGCAGATACGCAGTATTTT
CDR3aa: CASSLRAGGQADTQYF

v_gene: TRBV7-2
d_gene: TRBD1
j_gene: TRBJ1-1
abundance: -
CDR3nt: TGTGCCAGCAGCGCCCAGGGGGGTTGGACTGAAGCTTTCTTT
CDR3aa: CASSAQGGWTEAFF

v_gene: TRBV18
d_gene: -
j_gene: TRBJ1-1
abundance: -
CDR3nt: TGTGCCAGCTCACCAGCAGGGACTCCGAACACTGAAGCTTTCTTT
CDR3aa: CASSPAGTPNTEAFF

v_gene: TRBV18
d_gene: TRBD1
j_gene: TRBJ1-2
abundance: -
CDR3nt: TGTGCCAGCTCACCACCGACAGGGGTGGGCTATGGCTACACCTTC
CDR3aa: CASSPPTGVGYGYTF

v_gene: TRBV30
d_gene: -
j_gene: TRBJ1-6
abundance: -
CDR3nt: TGTGCCTGGAGTGGGCTAGTTAATTCACCCCTCCACTTT
CDR3aa: CAWSGLVNSPLHF

v_gene: TRBV2
d_gene: -
j_gene: TRBJ1-1
abundance: -
CDR3nt: TGTGCCAGCAGTGACCGTCGGAACACTGAAGCTTTCTTT
CDR3aa: CASSDRRNTEAFF

v_gene: TRBV4-1
d_gene: TRBD1
j_gene: TRBJ1-2
abundance: -
CDR3nt: TGCGCCAGCAGCCTCCAAGACAGGGGACCCTTCTATGGCTACACCTTC
CDR3aa: CASSLQDRGPFYGYTF

v_gene: TRBV6-6
d_gene: -
j_gene: TRBJ1-2
abundance: -
CDR3nt: TGTGCCAGCAGTTACTCAGGGGACTATGGCTACACCTTC
CDR3aa: CASSYSGDYGYTF

v_gene: TRBV6-5
d_gene: -
j_gene: TRBJ2-7
abundance: -
CDR3nt: TGTGCCAGCAGTTACGACAGGAGTCTCTCCTACGAGCAGTACTTC
CDR3aa: CASSYDRSLSYEQYF

v_gene: TRBV9
d_gene: -
j_gene: TRBJ2-3
abundance: once
CDR3nt: TGTGCCAGCAGCGTAGATAACAGGGCTGTAGATACGCAGTATTTT
CDR3aa: CASSVDNRAVDTQYF

v_gene: TRBV30
d_gene: -
j_gene: TRBJ1-3
abundance: few
CDR3nt: TGTGCCTGCGAGGGAAGCTCTGGAAACACCATATATTTT
CDR3aa: CACEGSSGNTIYF

v_gene: TRBV6-5
d_gene: -
j_gene: TRBJ2-7
abundance: few
CDR3nt: TGTGCCAGCACCGAGGGGGGGATTCTCTACGAGCAGTACTTC
CDR3aa: CASTEGGILYEQYF

v_gene: TRBV6-1
d_gene: -
j_gene: TRBJ1-4
abundance: -
CDR3nt: TGTGCCAGCAGTGAATCCGGAGCTGCGGGTGAAAAACTGTTTTTT
CDR3aa: CASSESGAAGEKLFF